These T cell receptor beta chains were read from a single sample in a study of cytomegalovirus exposure and HLA in healthy donors. The repertoire was sequenced with immunoSEQ multiplex PCR; TCRdb's copy has only in-frame clones and lacks some. The profile shows around 160,000 clones, around four fifths of them singletons. Sequenced input: PBMCs. All receptors derive from a man between 18 and 35 years old in good health and CMV-seropositive. Each CDR3 is given with its conserved first and last residue. Fields, in order: D gene, V gene, J gene, clone size, CDR3 DNA, CDR3 protein. D genes are given only for firm matches. The size entry is marked missing in some rows and otherwise reads once, few, many or a size class.

>.|TRBV4-1|TRBJ2-2|.
TGCGCCAGCAGCCAGGTTACAGGGAACCCCGGGGAGCTGTTTTTT
CASSQVTGNPGELFF
>.|TRBV6-1|TRBJ2-4|.
TGTGCCAGCAGGATTCAGGATCTAGCCAAAAACATTCAGTACTTC
CASRIQDLAKNIQYF
>TRBD2|TRBV7-8|TRBJ2-7|.
TGTGCCAGCAGCTTTTACCCGGATCCTCAGACTAGCGGGGGCTCCTACGAGCAGTACTTC
CASSFYPDPQTSGGSYEQYF
>.|TRBV5-1|TRBJ2-2|.
TGCGCCAGCAGCCCCCTGGCTAGCAGCACCGGGGAGCTGTTTTTT
CASSPLASSTGELFF
>.|TRBV13|TRBJ2-3|.
TGTGCCAGCAGCTTAGGTACTAGTGGGGGGGCCCTAAGAGAAGATACGCAGTATTTT
CASSLGTSGGALREDTQYF
>.|TRBV13|TRBJ2-1|.
TGTGCCAGCAGCTTTTTAGGGGATTACAATGAGCAGTTCTTC
CASSFLGDYNEQFF
>.|TRBV7-2|TRBJ2-7|.
TGTGCCAGCAGCCTTCCGACAGCCGAGCAGTACTTC
CASSLPTAEQYF
>TRBD1|TRBV27|TRBJ2-7|.
TGTGCCAGCGCCCGGGACAGGGACCACTACGAGCAGTACTTC
CASARDRDHYEQYF
>TRBD1|TRBV11-2|TRBJ1-3|.
TGTGCCAGCAGCCCAGGGACAGACTATCCTGGAAACACCATATATTTT
CASSPGTDYPGNTIYF
>TRBD1|TRBV5-1|TRBJ2-7|.
TGCGCCAGCAGCTTCGAAGGACAGGAAGCTTACGAGCAGTACTTC
CASSFEGQEAYEQYF
>TRBD2|TRBV19|TRBJ2-2|.
TGTGCCAGTAGTGGGGGACTACCTAACACCGGGGAGCTGTTTTTT
CASSGGLPNTGELFF
>.|TRBV9|TRBJ2-5|.
TGTGCCAGCAGCTTACTAGGGCTCCCTGGGGAGACCCAGTACTTC
CASSLLGLPGETQYF
>.|TRBV2|TRBJ1-2|.
TGTGCCAGCAGTGAGCAGCAGGGGCTTAGTGGCTACACCTTC
CASSEQQGLSGYTF
>TRBD1|TRBV6-6|TRBJ1-1|.
TGTGCCAGCAGTTACCCGGGGACAGGGAAGACTGAAGCTTTCTTT
CASSYPGTGKTEAFF
>.|TRBV5-1|TRBJ1-3|.
TGCGCCAGCAGCTTGGGACAGACTCTCTCTGGAAACACCATATATTTT
CASSLGQTLSGNTIYF
>TRBD1|TRBV9|TRBJ1-2|few
TGTGCCAGCAGCTCCCGGGACAGGGGGGAGAATGGCTACACCTTC
CASSSRDRGENGYTF
>TRBD1|TRBV13|TRBJ2-7|.
TGTGCCAGCAGCCGATCGATTTTTGGGACAGGGTTCAACGAGCAGTACTTC
CASSRSIFGTGFNEQYF
>.|TRBV28|TRBJ1-5|few
TGTGCCAGCAGCCGCGGCAATCAGCCCCAGCATTTT
CASSRGNQPQHF
>TRBD1|TRBV4-3|TRBJ2-7|.
TGCGCCAGCAGCCAAGGTGCGGGACAGGGCTACGAGCAGTACTTC
CASSQGAGQGYEQYF
>TRBD1|TRBV6-5|TRBJ1-2|.
TGTGCCAGCAGTTACCTAGGGGGCGGCTACTCCTTC
CASSYLGGGYSF
>TRBD1|TRBV7-9|TRBJ1-5|.
TGTGCCAGCAGCCTACAGGGGCGGAATCAGCCCCAGCATTTT
CASSLQGRNQPQHF
>TRBD1|TRBV4-1|TRBJ2-2|.
TGCGCCAGCAGCGGACAGGGGGCCACCGGGGAGCTGTTTTTT
CASSGQGATGELFF
>.|TRBV7-9|TRBJ2-7|.
TGTGCCAGCACCCCGAGCTCCTCCTACGAGCAGTACTTC
CASTPSSSYEQYF
>.|TRBV4-2|TRBJ2-7|few
TGTGCCAGCAGCCACTGGGGGGGCCTCGACGAGCAGTACTTC
CASSHWGGLDEQYF
>.|TRBV19|TRBJ1-5|.
TGTGCCAGTAGTACACAGGGTTGGCAGCCCCAGCATTTT
CASSTQGWQPQHF
>TRBD1|TRBV28|TRBJ2-3|once
TGTGCCAGCAGTGAGACAGGGCCAGATACGCAGTATTTT
CASSETGPDTQYF
>.|TRBV14|TRBJ1-1|once
TGTGCCAGCAGCCAAGATGAGGTTAGCTCTTTCAGGGAGGACACTGAAGCTTTCTTT
CASSQDEVSSFREDTEAFF
>TRBD1|TRBV6-6|TRBJ1-2|.
TGTGCCAGCAGTTACCAGACAGGGGGCTACTATGGCTACACCTTC
CASSYQTGGYYGYTF
>.|TRBV10-3|TRBJ2-1|.
TGTGCCATCAGTGAGTCGGTGGGGGGGCGGAATGAGCAGTTCTTC
CAISESVGGRNEQFF
>.|TRBV9|TRBJ2-1|.
TGTGCCAGCAGCGTAGTTCCGGGGGAGGACAGGGAGCAGTTCTTC
CASSVVPGEDREQFF
>.|TRBV27|TRBJ1-1|.
TGTGCCGGCAGTTTAGGTTTCGCTGGGAGGAACACTGAAGCTTTCTTT
CAGSLGFAGRNTEAFF
>TRBD1|TRBV10-1|TRBJ1-3|.
TGCGCCAGCAAACGACAGGGGGGCTCTGGAAACACCATATATTTT
CASKRQGGSGNTIYF
>.|TRBV7-9|TRBJ1-5|.
TGTGCCAGCAGCCCAACGGGACACCTAGATCAGCCCCAGCATTTT
CASSPTGHLDQPQHF
>TRBD1|TRBV2|TRBJ1-5|.
TGTGCCAGCAGTGAAGCGAGGACAGGGTATAGCAATCAGCCCCAGCATTTT
CASSEARTGYSNQPQHF
>.|TRBV27|TRBJ2-1|.
TGTGCCAGCAGCCCCCGCGGAGGGTCGGGCTACAATGAGCAGTTCTTC
CASSPRGGSGYNEQFF
>.|TRBV5-6|TRBJ2-3|.
TGTGCCAGCAGGCCACGACAGGGCACAGATACGCAGTATTTT
CASRPRQGTDTQYF
>.|TRBV7-9|TRBJ2-7|.
TGTGCCAGCAGCCTAACAGGGTTAAGCTCCTACGAGCAGTACTTC
CASSLTGLSSYEQYF
>.|TRBV5-6|TRBJ2-1|.
TGTGCCAGCAGCTTGGAGTGGGGGGCCTACAATGAGCAGTTCTTC
CASSLEWGAYNEQFF
>.|TRBV27|TRBJ2-7|few
TGTGCCAGCAGTCCTCCGATTCAGGGCGGCGCCGAGCAGTACTTC
CASSPPIQGGAEQYF
>TRBD2|TRBV18|TRBJ2-7|.
TGTGCCAGCTCGGTCGCGGGGGGCTCCTACGAGCAGTACTTC
CASSVAGGSYEQYF
>.|TRBV7-2|TRBJ2-5|once
TGTGCCAGCAGCGTAGGGTCGGGGGTCTCTACGCTGGTAAGTGAGACCCAGTACTTC
CASSVGSGVSTLVSETQYF
>.|TRBV5-1|TRBJ2-2|.
TGCGCCAGCAGCTCAGGACTAATAAACACCGGGGAGCTGTTTTTT
CASSSGLINTGELFF
>TRBD1|TRBV7-9|TRBJ2-3|.
TGTGCCAGCAGCTCGACAGGGAGCACAGATACGCAGTATTTT
CASSSTGSTDTQYF
>TRBD2|TRBV7-9|TRBJ2-4|.
TGTGCCAGCAGCCTGACTAGCGGGAGGCAAAACATTCAGTACTTC
CASSLTSGRQNIQYF
>TRBD1|TRBV14|TRBJ1-1|.
TGTGCCAGCAGCCAAGTATTTTCGCGAGACAGGGGGCGATTGGACACTGAAGCTTTCTTT
CASSQVFSRDRGRLDTEAFF
>TRBD1|TRBV29-1|TRBJ2-7|.
TGCAGCGTTCCGAAGGGGGACAGGCAGTACTTC
CSVPKGDRQYF
>TRBD2|TRBV29-1|TRBJ2-7|.
TGCAGCGGCACTGTCAGGACTAGCGGGAGGGCTGACGAGCAGTACTTC
CSGTVRTSGRADEQYF